This T cell receptor (beta chain) was documented in a study of T cell changes during pregnancy in multiple sclerosis. Profiling relied on immunoSEQ multiplex PCR, and the TCRdb table lists in-frame clones only, not all of them. The sample contains about 57,000 clones, 70% to 90% of which appear only once. Germline CDR1 and CDR2: SGHTA and FQGNSA. The V end was cut by 1 base, the J end by 12 bases, with 18 bases between. This CDR3 has 14 residues. The clonotype originates from a female donor with multiple sclerosis, enrolled in a pregnancy study. The source was CD4+ T cells from peripheral blood mononuclear cells, collected in the third trimester of pregnancy. This chain links TRBV7-2 with TRBJ1-2, with D possibly matching TRBD1 (5 bases). The chain's CDR3 is CASSLVGGTDQDTF. The CDR3 DNA follows: TGTGCCAGCAGCTTAGTGGGGGGGACCGACCAAGACACCTTC.